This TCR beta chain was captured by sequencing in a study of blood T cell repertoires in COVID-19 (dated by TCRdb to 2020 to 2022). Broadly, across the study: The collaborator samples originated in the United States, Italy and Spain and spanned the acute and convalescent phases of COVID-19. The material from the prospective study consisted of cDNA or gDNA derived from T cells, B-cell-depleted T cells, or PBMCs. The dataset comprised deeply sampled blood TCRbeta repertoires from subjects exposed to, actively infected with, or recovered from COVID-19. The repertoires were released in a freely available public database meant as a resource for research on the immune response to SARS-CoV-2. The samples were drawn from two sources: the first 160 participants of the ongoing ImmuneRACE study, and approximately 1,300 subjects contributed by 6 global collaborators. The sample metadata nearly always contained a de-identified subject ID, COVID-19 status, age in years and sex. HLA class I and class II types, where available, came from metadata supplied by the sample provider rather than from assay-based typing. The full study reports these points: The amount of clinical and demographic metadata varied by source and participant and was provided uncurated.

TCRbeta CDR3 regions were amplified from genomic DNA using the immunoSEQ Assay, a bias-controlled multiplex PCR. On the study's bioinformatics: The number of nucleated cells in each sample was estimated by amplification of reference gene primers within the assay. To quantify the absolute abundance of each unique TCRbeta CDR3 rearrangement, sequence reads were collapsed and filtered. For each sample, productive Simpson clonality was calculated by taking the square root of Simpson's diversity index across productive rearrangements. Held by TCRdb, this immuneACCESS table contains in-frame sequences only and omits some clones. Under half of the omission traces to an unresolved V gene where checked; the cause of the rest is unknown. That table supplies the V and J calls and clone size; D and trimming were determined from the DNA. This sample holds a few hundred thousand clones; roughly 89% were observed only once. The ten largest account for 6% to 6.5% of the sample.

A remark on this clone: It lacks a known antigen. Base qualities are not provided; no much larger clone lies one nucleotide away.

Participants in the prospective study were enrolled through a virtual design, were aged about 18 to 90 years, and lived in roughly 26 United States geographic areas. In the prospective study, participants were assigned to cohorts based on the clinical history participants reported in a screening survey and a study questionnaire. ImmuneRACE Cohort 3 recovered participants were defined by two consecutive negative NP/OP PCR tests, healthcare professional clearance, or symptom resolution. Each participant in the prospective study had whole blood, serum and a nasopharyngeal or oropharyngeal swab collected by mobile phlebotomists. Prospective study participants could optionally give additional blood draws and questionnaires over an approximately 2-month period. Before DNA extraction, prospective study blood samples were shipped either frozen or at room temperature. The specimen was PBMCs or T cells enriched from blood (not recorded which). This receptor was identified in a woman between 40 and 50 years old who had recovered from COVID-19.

The DNA sequence is TGTGCCAGCAGCTTAGCAGGGACTGGAGCCAAAAACATTCAGTACTTC. This gives the protein CASSLAGTGAKNIQYF. The chain uses TRBV7-9 and TRBJ2-4, with TRBD2 perhaps the D gene, on 6 matching bases. The trim is 0 bases for V and 0 bases for J, with a gap of 9 bases between the germline ends. CDR1 and CDR2, per the germline V gene (reference sequence), are SEHNR and FQNEAQ. The CDR3 goes from the cysteine to the phenylalanine over 16 residues. CDR3 DNA only is kept here, 48 bases in frame from base 1. Supplemented by the reference TRBV7-9 and TRBJ2-4 proteins around the CDR3, the complete variable domain is DTGVSQNPRHKITKRGQNVTFRCDPISEHNRLYWYRQTLGQGPEFLTYFQNEAQLEKSRLLSDRFSAERPKGSFSTLEIQRTEQGDSAMYLCASSLAGTGAKNIQYFGAGTRLSVL.